These T cell receptor beta chains were read from a single sample in a study of a mutant IDH1 vaccine in newly diagnosed glioma. Some clones are missing from TCRdb's copy, which holds only in-frame ones; the method was immunoSEQ multiplex PCR. The sample has about 60,000 clones, 86% seen once. These receptors lack a known antigen. Sequencing was performed on PBMCs, taken from a glioma patient whose treatment included an IDH1 peptide vaccine. The source of these receptors is a man aged 35 to 55 with glioma. The CDR3 runs from the conserved cysteine through the conserved F or W. Each record gives: clone size, D gene, V gene, J gene, CDR3 DNA, CDR3 protein. A D gene is named only where the DNA matches it firmly. Where a row states a size, it is once, few, many or the class of an expanded clone; other rows omit it.

abundance: -
d_gene: TRBD1
v_gene: TRBV25-1
j_gene: TRBJ1-2
CDR3nt: TGTGCCAGCAGTGAACAAGGACAGGGGAGAAATAAGGACTATGGCTACACCTTC
CDR3aa: CASSEQGQGRNKDYGYTF

abundance: -
d_gene: -
v_gene: TRBV5-1
j_gene: TRBJ2-1
CDR3nt: TGCGCCAGCAGTTCCAGCGGAGACTCCTACAATGAGCAGTTCTTC
CDR3aa: CASSSSGDSYNEQFF

abundance: -
d_gene: -
v_gene: TRBV11-2
j_gene: TRBJ2-7
CDR3nt: TGTGCCAGCAGCTCCACGACCGGGACTTTCTCCTACGAGCAGTACTTC
CDR3aa: CASSSTTGTFSYEQYF

abundance: -
d_gene: TRBD2
v_gene: TRBV5-1
j_gene: TRBJ2-5
CDR3nt: TGCGCCAGCAGCTCCGGGGGGATCCAAGAGACCCAGTACTTC
CDR3aa: CASSSGGIQETQYF

abundance: -
d_gene: TRBD2
v_gene: TRBV5-1
j_gene: TRBJ2-5
CDR3nt: TGCGCCAGCAGCCGTGGGACTAGCGGCAGATCCCAAGAGACCCAGTACTTC
CDR3aa: CASSRGTSGRSQETQYF

abundance: -
d_gene: -
v_gene: TRBV29-1
j_gene: TRBJ1-2
CDR3nt: TGCAGCGTTGTGGAGGGCGGGTATGGCTACACCTTC
CDR3aa: CSVVEGGYGYTF

abundance: -
d_gene: -
v_gene: TRBV7-9
j_gene: TRBJ2-6
CDR3nt: TGTGCCGCCGCGTCTGGGGCCAACGTCCTGACTTTC
CDR3aa: CAAASGANVLTF

abundance: -
d_gene: -
v_gene: TRBV4-1
j_gene: TRBJ2-7
CDR3nt: TGCGCCAGCAGCCGGGGGGGCCTGACAGCCCCCTACGAGCAGTACTTC
CDR3aa: CASSRGGLTAPYEQYF

abundance: -
d_gene: -
v_gene: TRBV7-2
j_gene: TRBJ1-3
CDR3nt: TGTGCCAGCAGCGAATATGGAAACACCATATATTTT
CDR3aa: CASSEYGNTIYF

abundance: once
d_gene: TRBD1
v_gene: TRBV28
j_gene: TRBJ1-2
CDR3nt: TGTGCCAGCAGTTTAGGGGGACAGATCTATGGCTACACCTTC
CDR3aa: CASSLGGQIYGYTF

abundance: -
d_gene: TRBD1
v_gene: TRBV7-9
j_gene: TRBJ1-1
CDR3nt: TGTGCCAGCAGCTTAGTAGGTACAGGGGGCGGTGAAGCTTTCTTT
CDR3aa: CASSLVGTGGGEAFF

abundance: once
d_gene: -
v_gene: TRBV7-7
j_gene: TRBJ2-1
CDR3nt: TGTGCCAGCAGCCCGACGACGGGCGTCAATGAGCAGTTCTTC
CDR3aa: CASSPTTGVNEQFF

abundance: -
d_gene: -
v_gene: TRBV6-5
j_gene: TRBJ2-5
CDR3nt: TGTGCCAGCAGAAGACTATCAGGGGACGAGACCCAGTACTTC
CDR3aa: CASRRLSGDETQYF

abundance: -
d_gene: -
v_gene: TRBV6-5
j_gene: TRBJ1-1
CDR3nt: TGTGCCAGCAGGGGGCCCACGGACAGAGAAGCTTTCTTT
CDR3aa: CASRGPTDREAFF

abundance: -
d_gene: TRBD2
v_gene: TRBV14
j_gene: TRBJ2-3
CDR3nt: TGTGCCAGCAGCCAAGGGGTAGCGGGAGCAGATACGCAGTATTTT
CDR3aa: CASSQGVAGADTQYF

abundance: -
d_gene: -
v_gene: TRBV10-3
j_gene: TRBJ2-3
CDR3nt: TGTGCCATCAGCCGGACAGAAAGCACAGATACGCAGTATTTT
CDR3aa: CAISRTESTDTQYF

abundance: -
d_gene: -
v_gene: TRBV18
j_gene: TRBJ2-5
CDR3nt: TGTGCCAGCTCAGCAAGGGGACGATGGGAGACCCAGTACTTC
CDR3aa: CASSARGRWETQYF

abundance: -
d_gene: -
v_gene: TRBV11-2
j_gene: TRBJ2-1
CDR3nt: TGTGCCAGCAGCTTAGGTAGGGTTACTGAGCAGTTCTTC
CDR3aa: CASSLGRVTEQFF

abundance: -
d_gene: TRBD1
v_gene: TRBV11-2
j_gene: TRBJ2-7
CDR3nt: TGTGCCAGCAGCGCCTCCGGGACAGCCTTTTACGAGCAGTACTTC
CDR3aa: CASSASGTAFYEQYF

abundance: -
d_gene: TRBD1
v_gene: TRBV7-2
j_gene: TRBJ1-2
CDR3nt: TGTGCCAGCAGCCCAGGGACAGGGTATGGCTACACCTTC
CDR3aa: CASSPGTGYGYTF

abundance: -
d_gene: TRBD1
v_gene: TRBV28
j_gene: TRBJ2-7
CDR3nt: TGTGCCAGCAGTTTGTCCCGGACAGGGATGTACGAGCAGTACTTC
CDR3aa: CASSLSRTGMYEQYF

abundance: -
d_gene: TRBD2
v_gene: TRBV19
j_gene: TRBJ2-5
CDR3nt: TGTGCCAGTAGTCGAGCGGGAGCGGTTTTTGAGACCCAGTACTTC
CDR3aa: CASSRAGAVFETQYF

abundance: -
d_gene: TRBD1
v_gene: TRBV16
j_gene: TRBJ1-5
CDR3nt: TGTGCCAGCAGCCGGACAGGGCATAGCAATCAGCCCCAGCATTTT
CDR3aa: CASSRTGHSNQPQHF

abundance: -
d_gene: -
v_gene: TRBV6-4
j_gene: TRBJ1-2
CDR3nt: TGTGCCAGCAGTCTTAGGTACGGGGGAGTCTATGGCTACACCTTC
CDR3aa: CASSLRYGGVYGYTF

abundance: -
d_gene: TRBD1
v_gene: TRBV19
j_gene: TRBJ1-1
CDR3nt: TGTGCCAGTTCCCGAGGGGGCAACACTGAAGCTTTCTTT
CDR3aa: CASSRGGNTEAFF

abundance: once
d_gene: TRBD2
v_gene: TRBV11-1
j_gene: TRBJ2-1
CDR3nt: TGTGCCAGCAGCCCCGGGCTGACTAGCGCTGAGCAGTTCTTC
CDR3aa: CASSPGLTSAEQFF

abundance: -
d_gene: -
v_gene: TRBV5-1
j_gene: TRBJ2-5
CDR3nt: TGCGCCAGCAGCTCCGGGGGGGCAGGGGGACAAGAGACCCAGTACTTC
CDR3aa: CASSSGGAGGQETQYF

abundance: -
d_gene: -
v_gene: TRBV19
j_gene: TRBJ1-5
CDR3nt: TGTGCCAGTACCTCGCGAGGGTATCAGCCCCAGCATTTT
CDR3aa: CASTSRGYQPQHF

abundance: -
d_gene: -
v_gene: TRBV7-3
j_gene: TRBJ2-5
CDR3nt: TGTGCCAGCAGCTCCCTGGGGGGAGGAGGGGCCAGAGAGACCCAGTACTTC
CDR3aa: CASSSLGGGGARETQYF

abundance: -
d_gene: -
v_gene: TRBV29-1
j_gene: TRBJ2-7
CDR3nt: TGCAGCGTTGCTGGGACGAATCGAGTGGGCGGCTCCTACGAGCAGTACTTC
CDR3aa: CSVAGTNRVGGSYEQYF

abundance: -
d_gene: TRBD1
v_gene: TRBV7-2
j_gene: TRBJ1-2
CDR3nt: TGTGCCAGCGGTAACAGGGGGAACTATGGCTACACCTTC
CDR3aa: CASGNRGNYGYTF

abundance: -
d_gene: -
v_gene: TRBV18
j_gene: TRBJ2-7
CDR3nt: TGTGCCAGCTCACCCTCGGGGGGCCTCTCCTACGAGCAGTACTTC
CDR3aa: CASSPSGGLSYEQYF

abundance: -
d_gene: TRBD2
v_gene: TRBV18
j_gene: TRBJ2-3
CDR3nt: TGTGCCAGCTCACCATCCAGCGGGAGTAACACAGATACGCAGTATTTT
CDR3aa: CASSPSSGSNTDTQYF

abundance: -
d_gene: TRBD2
v_gene: TRBV5-5
j_gene: TRBJ2-2
CDR3nt: TGTGCCAGCAGCTTGGTGTTAGCGGGAGCGGACACCGGGGAGCTGTTTTTT
CDR3aa: CASSLVLAGADTGELFF

abundance: once
d_gene: -
v_gene: TRBV7-8
j_gene: TRBJ2-7
CDR3nt: TGTGCCAGCAGCTTAGCGGAACTTACCTACGAGCAGTACTTC
CDR3aa: CASSLAELTYEQYF

abundance: -
d_gene: -
v_gene: TRBV10-3
j_gene: TRBJ2-7
CDR3nt: TGTGCCATCAGTGAGTCTGGCGGGGGCAGGGAGCAGTACTTC
CDR3aa: CAISESGGGREQYF

abundance: -
d_gene: -
v_gene: TRBV19
j_gene: TRBJ2-7
CDR3nt: TGTGCCAGTAGTATAACAGCTCCCTACGAGCAGTACTTC
CDR3aa: CASSITAPYEQYF

abundance: -
d_gene: -
v_gene: TRBV18
j_gene: TRBJ2-4
CDR3nt: TGTGCCAGCTCACCAGGCGCAGGGGAGAACATTCAGTACTTC
CDR3aa: CASSPGAGENIQYF

abundance: -
d_gene: TRBD2
v_gene: TRBV7-8
j_gene: TRBJ2-7
CDR3nt: TGTGCCAGCACCGATCGGGAGGGCGTATCCTACGAGCAGTACTTC
CDR3aa: CASTDREGVSYEQYF

abundance: once
d_gene: TRBD2
v_gene: TRBV7-2
j_gene: TRBJ2-7
CDR3nt: TGTGCCAGCAGCCCGGGTGGACTAGCGGGAGGGAGGGAGCAGTACTTC
CDR3aa: CASSPGGLAGGREQYF

abundance: -
d_gene: -
v_gene: TRBV27
j_gene: TRBJ1-5
CDR3nt: TGTGCCAGCAGTTTAAAACCGGGTCAGCCCCAGCATTTT
CDR3aa: CASSLKPGQPQHF

abundance: -
d_gene: -
v_gene: TRBV7-2
j_gene: TRBJ2-7
CDR3nt: TGTGCCAGCAGCTTATCGTCGGTGGGCGGGTACTACGAGCAGTACTTC
CDR3aa: CASSLSSVGGYYEQYF

abundance: -
d_gene: -
v_gene: TRBV6-5
j_gene: TRBJ1-1
CDR3nt: TGTGCCAGCAGCTCAGGATGGAACACTGAAGCTTTCTTT
CDR3aa: CASSSGWNTEAFF

abundance: -
d_gene: TRBD1
v_gene: TRBV5-4
j_gene: TRBJ2-7
CDR3nt: TGTGCCAGCAGCCCAGGGGGCAGGGCCTACGAGCAGTACTTC
CDR3aa: CASSPGGRAYEQYF

abundance: -
d_gene: -
v_gene: TRBV7-3
j_gene: TRBJ2-5
CDR3nt: TGTGCCAGCCGAAATGGGGGATCGGGGGAGACCCAGTACTTC
CDR3aa: CASRNGGSGETQYF

abundance: -
d_gene: -
v_gene: TRBV18
j_gene: TRBJ2-5
CDR3nt: TGTGCCAGCTCACCGGGACTCGGCGGGACCCAGTACTTC
CDR3aa: CASSPGLGGTQYF

abundance: -
d_gene: TRBD1
v_gene: TRBV6-6
j_gene: TRBJ1-4
CDR3nt: TGTGCCAGCAGGGACAGGGGTCGTAATGAAAAACTGTTTTTT
CDR3aa: CASRDRGRNEKLFF

abundance: -
d_gene: -
v_gene: TRBV19
j_gene: TRBJ1-3
CDR3nt: TGTGCCAGCCGACGGGGGGCTACCTCTGGAAACACCATATATTTT
CDR3aa: CASRRGATSGNTIYF

abundance: -
d_gene: TRBD2
v_gene: TRBV2
j_gene: TRBJ2-1
CDR3nt: TGTGCCAGCAGTGATTTGTGGGAGGGGTGGAATGAGCAGTTCTTC
CDR3aa: CASSDLWEGWNEQFF

abundance: -
d_gene: -
v_gene: TRBV5-8
j_gene: TRBJ1-3
CDR3nt: TGTGCCAGCAGCTTAAGGCCCTCTGGAAACACCATATATTTT
CDR3aa: CASSLRPSGNTIYF

abundance: -
d_gene: TRBD2
v_gene: TRBV6-1
j_gene: TRBJ2-3
CDR3nt: TGTGCCAGCAATCTGGGCGGGAGGCGTTCAGATACGCAGTATTTT
CDR3aa: CASNLGGRRSDTQYF

abundance: -
d_gene: -
v_gene: TRBV28
j_gene: TRBJ1-1
CDR3nt: TGTGCCAGCAGTTTGAGAGGGGGTGGGCTAAGGAACACTGAAGCTTTCTTT
CDR3aa: CASSLRGGGLRNTEAFF